Shown below are 5 T cell receptor beta chains from a single sample sequenced in a study of post-analysis software for immune sequencing data. Unique molecular identifiers featured in each of the TCR beta cDNA libraries. Each CDR3 protein gets one entry after TCRdb re-called the PCR reads with MiXCR. This sample has approximately 690,000 distinct CDR3 sequences, with approximately 60% found just once. Overall study results and limits: In patients, TRBV5-6, TRBV5-1 and TRBV20-1 belonged to four or five TRBV segments found more frequently than in controls.

These receptors have no known antigen. The sample consisted of blood. These receptors came from a girl aged 2-15 years with multiple sclerosis.

This clonotype was counted a few times. The chain employs TRBV6-5 and TRBJ2-3, with a weak D call TRBD2 (6 bases). The germline V and J ends were trimmed by 8 bases and 6 bases, with 15 bases remaining between them. Germline CDR1 MNHEY, CDR2 SVGAGI. This CDR3 spans 13 amino acids. Here the CDR3 reads CASALTRLDTQYF. In nucleotides, the CDR3 is TGTGCCAGCGCCTTGACTAGGTTGGATACGCAGTATTTT.

CDR3 amino acids: CASRGLASVETQYF. Written as DNA, the CDR3 is TGTGCCAGCAGGGGACTAGCTTCAGTAGAGACCCAGTACTTC. The chain has TRBV6-2 or TRBV6-3 and TRBJ2-5; 9 bases are shared with TRBD2. Germline values: CDR1 MNHEY, CDR2 SVGEGT. The CDR3 runs 14 residues. V lost 6 bases, J lost 4 bases, and 6 bases stayed unmatched.

This clonotype was seen only once. This chain links TRBV7-2 with TRBJ2-7; no definite D call. The CDR3 extends over 15 amino acids. V lost 5 bases, J lost 3 bases, and 17 bases lay in between. Germline CDR1 reads SGHTA; CDR2 reads FQGNSA. The CDR3 protein is CASSLDSTTFYEQYF. CDR3 DNA sequence: TGTGCCAGCAGCCTCGACTCCACCACATTCTACGAGCAGTACTTC.

The rearrangement uses TRBV5-1 and TRBJ2-2, with 8 bases matching TRBD1. V trimming: 6 bases; J trimming: 1 base; junction bases outside the gene matches: 5. This CDR3 has 15 amino acids. CDR1 and CDR2 (germline): SGHRS, YFSETQ. CDR3: CASNRQGQNTGELFF. CDR3 in DNA: TGCGCCAGCAACCGACAGGGGCAGAACACCGGGGAGCTGTTTTTT.

This clonotype was counted between two and nine times. The rearrangement links TRBV5-1 to TRBJ1-2, with TRBD1 matching 10 bases. The CDR3 extends over 18 amino acids. Germline V gene data show CDR1 as SGHRS and CDR2 as YFSETQ. J lost 8 bases, V lost 4 bases, and 20 bases had no gene match. The DNA of the CDR3 is TGCGCCAGCAGCCCTGGACAGGGGGGCCCTGGCGCCCCCGTCGGCTACACCTTC. Translation gives CASSPGQGGPGAPVGYTF.